This T cell receptor (beta chain) was recovered during a study of T cells in Graves' hyperthyroidism and ophthalmopathy. Germline lookup yields CDR1 SNHLY and CDR2 FYNNEI. With 8 bases clipped from V and 1 base from J, the junction kept 4 bases outside the gene matches. CDR3 length equals 14 residues. RNA transcripts served as the template for amplifying TCR beta CDR3 regions. When the TCR CDR3 underwent first-round RT-PCR, the HTBI primer set was used. TCRdb reprocessed the multiplex PCR reads with MiXCR, giving one entry per CDR3 protein. The sample lists a few hundred thousand distinct CDR3 sequences, around 42% occurring once. It was uncontrolled infection, other autoimmune disease, pregnancy or lactation that excluded patients. Study-wide points: Most expanded thyroid clonotypes above 0.001 also appeared in blood. A median 6.5 months before onset, the model predicted ophthalmopathy.

This clonotype came up a few times. No antigen is known for it. The rearrangement joins TRBV2 to TRBJ2-5; 10 bases map to TRBD1. Sequenced input: peripheral blood or thyroid tissue (not recorded which). This TCR was sampled from an adult woman with Graves' disease, either hyperthyroidism or ophthalmopathy (not recorded which). The CDR3 nucleotides read TGTGCCAGCGAGAGGACAGGGGGCCAAGAGACCCAGTACTTC. This gives the protein CASERTGGQETQYF.